This T cell receptor beta chain was recorded in a study of blood T cell repertoires in COVID-19. CDR3 size: 16 residues. The V end was cut by 2 bases, the J end by 4 bases, with 17 bases between. CDR1 and CDR2 from the germline V gene are MDHEN and SYDVKM. Methods used by the authors: Estimates of nucleated cell counts were drawn from the amplification of reference gene primers. Produced via immunoSEQ multiplex PCR; TCRdb's table is partial and in-frame only. Clone size and V and J calls were adopted from that table, with D and trimming inferred from the DNA. The table includes more than 120,000 clones, around nine tenths detected once.

Sequencing was done on a sample of peripheral blood. V usage is TRBV28 and J usage is TRBJ1-2; TRBD1 is a possible D gene (6 bases). This TCR derives from a woman in her forties or fifties with active or convalescent COVID-19. The CDR3 coding sequence is TGTGCCAGCAGTTTAGAGGGGACAAGGAGCCTCTATGGCTACACCTTC. Translating gives CASSLEGTRSLYGYTF.